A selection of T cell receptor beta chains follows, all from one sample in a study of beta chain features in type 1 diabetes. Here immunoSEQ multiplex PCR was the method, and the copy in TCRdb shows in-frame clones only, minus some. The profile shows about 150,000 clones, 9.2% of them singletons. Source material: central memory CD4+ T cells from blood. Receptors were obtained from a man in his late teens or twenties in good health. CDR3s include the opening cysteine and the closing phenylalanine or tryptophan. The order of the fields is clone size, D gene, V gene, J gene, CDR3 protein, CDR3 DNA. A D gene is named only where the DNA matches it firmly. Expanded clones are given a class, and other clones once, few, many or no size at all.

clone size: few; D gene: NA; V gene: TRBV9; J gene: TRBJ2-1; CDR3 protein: CASSVLSSYNEQFF; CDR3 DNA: TGTGCCAGCAGCGTCCTGAGCTCCTACAATGAGCAGTTCTTC
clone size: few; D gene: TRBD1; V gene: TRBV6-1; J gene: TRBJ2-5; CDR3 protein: CASSDRTGAQETQYF; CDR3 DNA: TGTGCCAGCAGTGATCGGACAGGGGCGCAAGAGACCCAGTACTTC
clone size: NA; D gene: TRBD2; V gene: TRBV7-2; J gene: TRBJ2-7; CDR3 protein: CASSLGLAGAISYEQYF; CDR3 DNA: TGTGCCAGCAGCTTAGGGCTAGCGGGGGCAATCTCCTACGAGCAGTACTTC
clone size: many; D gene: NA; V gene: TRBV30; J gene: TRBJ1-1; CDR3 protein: CAWNAGTLEAFF; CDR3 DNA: TGTGCCTGGAACGCTGGGACACTTGAAGCTTTCTTT
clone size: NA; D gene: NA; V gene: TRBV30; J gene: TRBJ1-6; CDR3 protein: CAWSRENSPLHF; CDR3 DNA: TGTGCCTGGAGTCGGGAAAATTCACCCCTCCACTTT
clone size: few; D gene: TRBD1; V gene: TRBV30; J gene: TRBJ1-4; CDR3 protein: CASLAGTANEKLFF; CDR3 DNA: TGTGCCTCCCTCGCCGGGACAGCGAATGAAAAACTGTTTTTT
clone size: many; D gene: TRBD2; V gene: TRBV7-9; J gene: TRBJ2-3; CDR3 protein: CASSFSGGSGDTQYF; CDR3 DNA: TGTGCCAGCAGCTTTAGCGGGGGCTCAGGAGATACGCAGTATTTT
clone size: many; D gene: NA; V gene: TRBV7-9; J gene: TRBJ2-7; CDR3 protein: CASSLARQLANEQYF; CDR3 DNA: TGTGCCAGCAGCTTAGCGCGGCAGCTAGCGAACGAGCAGTACTTC
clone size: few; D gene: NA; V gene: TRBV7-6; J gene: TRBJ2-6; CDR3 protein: CASSFNQGPSSGANVLTF; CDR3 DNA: TGTGCCAGCAGCTTTAACCAGGGGCCGAGCTCTGGGGCCAACGTCCTGACTTTC
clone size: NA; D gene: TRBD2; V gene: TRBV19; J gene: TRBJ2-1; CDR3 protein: CASSSSGGAYNEQFF; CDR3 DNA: TGTGCCAGTAGTTCTAGCGGGGGGGCTTACAATGAGCAGTTCTTC
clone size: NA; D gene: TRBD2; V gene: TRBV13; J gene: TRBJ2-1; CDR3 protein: CASSFLAGGRLNEQFF; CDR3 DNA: TGTGCCAGCAGCTTTCTAGCGGGGGGGCGTTTAAATGAGCAGTTCTTC
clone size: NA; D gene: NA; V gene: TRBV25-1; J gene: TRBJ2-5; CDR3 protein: CASSELGRETQYF; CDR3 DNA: TGTGCCAGCAGTGAATTAGGGAGAGAGACCCAGTACTTC
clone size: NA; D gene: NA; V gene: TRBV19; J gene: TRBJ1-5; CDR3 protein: CASSIGQINQPQHF; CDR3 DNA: TGTGCCAGTAGTATAGGCCAGATCAATCAGCCCCAGCATTTT
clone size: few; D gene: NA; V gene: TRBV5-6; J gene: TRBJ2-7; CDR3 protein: CASSPVLSSYEQYF; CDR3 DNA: TGTGCCAGCAGCCCGGTGCTAAGCTCCTACGAGCAGTACTTC
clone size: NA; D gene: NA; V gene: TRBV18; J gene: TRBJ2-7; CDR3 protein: CASSPALLYEQYF; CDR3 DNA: TGTGCCAGCTCACCGGCCCTCCTCTACGAGCAGTACTTC
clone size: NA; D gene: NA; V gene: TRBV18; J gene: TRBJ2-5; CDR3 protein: CASSPMGRGETQYF; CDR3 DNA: TGTGCCAGCTCACCAATGGGCAGAGGGGAGACCCAGTACTTC
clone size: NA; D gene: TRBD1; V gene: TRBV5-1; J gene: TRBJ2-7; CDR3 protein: CASSLGTGEAYEQYF; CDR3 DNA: TGCGCCAGCAGCTTGGGGACAGGGGAGGCCTACGAGCAGTACTTC
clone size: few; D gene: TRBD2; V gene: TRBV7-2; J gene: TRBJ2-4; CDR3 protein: CASSFGLAGGIAKNIQYF; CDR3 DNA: TGTGCCAGCAGCTTCGGACTAGCGGGGGGTATAGCCAAAAACATTCAGTACTTC
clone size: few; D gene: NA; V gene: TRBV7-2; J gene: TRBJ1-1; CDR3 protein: CASSSHRSVNTEAFF; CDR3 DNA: TGTGCCAGCAGCTCCCACAGGTCGGTTAACACTGAAGCTTTCTTT
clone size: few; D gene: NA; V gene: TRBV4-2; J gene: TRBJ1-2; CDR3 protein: CASSPLGNYGYTF; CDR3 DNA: TGTGCCAGCAGCCCGCTCGGTAACTATGGCTACACCTTC
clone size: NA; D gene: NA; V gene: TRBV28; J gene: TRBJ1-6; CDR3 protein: CASSPIRGNNSPLHF; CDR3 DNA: TGTGCCAGCAGTCCGATCAGGGGTAATAATTCACCCCTCCACTTT
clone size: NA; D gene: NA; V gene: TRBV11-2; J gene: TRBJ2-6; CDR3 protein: CASSLIFIGAGANVLTF; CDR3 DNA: TGTGCCAGCAGCTTAATATTTATCGGGGCTGGGGCCAACGTCCTGACTTTC
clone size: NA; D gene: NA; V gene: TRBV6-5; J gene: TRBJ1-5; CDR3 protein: CASRLDGNSNQPQHF; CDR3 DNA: TGTGCCAGCAGACTAGACGGAAATAGCAATCAGCCCCAGCATTTT
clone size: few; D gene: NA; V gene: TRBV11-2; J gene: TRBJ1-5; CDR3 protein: CASSQTQGWDQPQHF; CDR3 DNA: TGTGCCAGCAGCCAAACACAGGGTTGGGATCAGCCCCAGCATTTT
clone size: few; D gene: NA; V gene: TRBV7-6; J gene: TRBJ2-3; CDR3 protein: CASSSGLVFTDTQYF; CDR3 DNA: TGTGCCAGCAGCTCCGGTCTCGTTTTCACAGATACGCAGTATTTT
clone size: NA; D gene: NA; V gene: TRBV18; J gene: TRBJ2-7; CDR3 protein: CASSIGQSYEQYF; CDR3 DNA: TGTGCCAGCTCCATTGGACAGTCCTACGAGCAGTACTTC
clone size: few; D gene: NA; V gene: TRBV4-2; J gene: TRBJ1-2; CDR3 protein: CASSQVSESNYGYTF; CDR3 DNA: TGTGCCAGCAGCCAAGTTAGTGAATCTAACTATGGCTACACCTTC
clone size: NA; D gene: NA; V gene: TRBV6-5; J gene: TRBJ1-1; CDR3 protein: CATTTHDGLEAFF; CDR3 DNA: TGTGCCACCACTACACATGACGGACTTGAGGCTTTCTTT
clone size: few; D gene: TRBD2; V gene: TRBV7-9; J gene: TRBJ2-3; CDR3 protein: CASSPTGGTIYSDTQYF; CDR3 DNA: TGTGCCAGCAGCCCTACGGGGGGGACAATTTACTCAGATACGCAGTATTTT
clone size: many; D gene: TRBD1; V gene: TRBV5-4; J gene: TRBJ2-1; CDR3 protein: CASSSFGTGGFYNEQFF; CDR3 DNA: TGTGCCAGCAGCTCTTTTGGGACAGGGGGCTTCTACAATGAGCAGTTCTTC
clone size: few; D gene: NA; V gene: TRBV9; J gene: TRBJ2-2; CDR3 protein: CASSVGGPGELFF; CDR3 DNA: TGTGCCAGCAGCGTAGGAGGGCCCGGGGAGCTGTTTTTT
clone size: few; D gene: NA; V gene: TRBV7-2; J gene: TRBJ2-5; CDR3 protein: CASSYEGGPETQYF; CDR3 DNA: TGTGCCAGCAGCTATGAGGGGGGGCCCGAGACCCAGTACTTC
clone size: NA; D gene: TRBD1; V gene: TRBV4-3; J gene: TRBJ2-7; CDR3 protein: CASSQPDRGLSYEQYF; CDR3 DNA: TGCGCCAGCAGCCAACCGGACAGGGGGCTTTCCTACGAGCAGTACTTC
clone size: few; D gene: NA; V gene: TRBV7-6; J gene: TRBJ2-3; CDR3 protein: CASSLPRRDRVTNTQYF; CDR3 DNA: TGTGCCAGCAGCTTACCCAGGAGGGACAGAGTGACCAATACGCAGTATTTT
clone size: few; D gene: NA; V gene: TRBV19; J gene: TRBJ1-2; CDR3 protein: CASSPGRYGYTF; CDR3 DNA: TGTGCCAGTAGTCCCGGTCGTTATGGCTACACCTTC
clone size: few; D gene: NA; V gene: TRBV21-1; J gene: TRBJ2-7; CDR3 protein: CASSKEQGVYPYEQYF; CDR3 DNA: TGTGCCAGCAGCAAAGAGCAGGGGGTCTACCCCTACGAGCAGTACTTC
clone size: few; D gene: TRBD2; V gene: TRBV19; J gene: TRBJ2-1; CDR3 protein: CASSAGTSGENEQFF; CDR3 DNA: TGTGCCAGTAGTGCGGGGACTAGCGGTGAGAATGAGCAGTTCTTC
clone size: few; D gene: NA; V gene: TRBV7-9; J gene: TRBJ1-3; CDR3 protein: CASSLGELIFSGNTIYF; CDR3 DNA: TGTGCCAGCAGCTTAGGCGAACTAATCTTCTCTGGAAACACCATATATTTT
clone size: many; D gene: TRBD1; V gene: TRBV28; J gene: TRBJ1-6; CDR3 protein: CASSPGQGASPLHF; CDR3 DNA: TGTGCCAGCAGCCCCGGACAGGGGGCTTCACCCCTCCACTTT
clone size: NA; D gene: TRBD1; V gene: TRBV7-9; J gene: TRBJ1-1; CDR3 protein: CASGQFHTEAFF; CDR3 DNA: TGTGCCTCGGGACAGTTCCACACTGAAGCTTTCTTT
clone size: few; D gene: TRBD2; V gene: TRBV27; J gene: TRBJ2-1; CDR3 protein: CASSFPSSGGAKEQFF; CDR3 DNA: TGTGCCAGCAGTTTCCCCTCTAGCGGGGGGGCCAAAGAGCAGTTCTTC
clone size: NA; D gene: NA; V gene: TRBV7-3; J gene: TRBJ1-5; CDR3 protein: CASSQGGNQPQHF; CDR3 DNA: TGTGCCAGCAGTCAGGGCGGCAATCAGCCCCAGCATTTT
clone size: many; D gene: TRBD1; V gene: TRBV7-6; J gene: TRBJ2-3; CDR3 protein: CASSGGQPDTQYF; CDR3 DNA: TGTGCCAGCAGCGGGGGACAGCCGGATACGCAGTATTTT
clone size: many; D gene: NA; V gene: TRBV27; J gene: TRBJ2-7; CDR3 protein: CASSLGTPYEQYF; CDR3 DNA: TGTGCCAGCAGTCTCGGGACTCCCTACGAGCAGTACTTC
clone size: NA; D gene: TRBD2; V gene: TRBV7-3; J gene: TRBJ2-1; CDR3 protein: CASSPQSGAIYNEQFF; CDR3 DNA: TGTGCCAGCAGCCCCCAAAGCGGGGCCATATACAATGAGCAGTTCTTC
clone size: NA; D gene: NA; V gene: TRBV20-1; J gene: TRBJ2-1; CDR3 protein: CSARKGERQFF; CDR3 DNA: TGCAGTGCTAGAAAGGGGGAGAGGCAGTTCTTC
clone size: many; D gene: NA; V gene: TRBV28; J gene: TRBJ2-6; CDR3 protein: CASSPRQGLVGANVLTF; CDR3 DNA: TGTGCCAGCAGTCCTCGACAGGGACTAGTTGGGGCCAACGTCCTGACTTTC
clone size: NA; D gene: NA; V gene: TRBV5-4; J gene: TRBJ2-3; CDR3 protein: CASSLGTSTDTQYF; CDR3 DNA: TGTGCCAGCAGCTTGGGGACTAGCACAGATACGCAGTATTTT
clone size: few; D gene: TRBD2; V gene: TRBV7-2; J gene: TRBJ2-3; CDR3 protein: CASSFHSGTTDTQYF; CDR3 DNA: TGTGCCAGCAGCTTCCATAGCGGGACCACAGATACGCAGTATTTT
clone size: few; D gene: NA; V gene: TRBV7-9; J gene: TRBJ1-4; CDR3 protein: CASSSGEAGQEKLFF; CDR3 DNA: TGTGCCAGCAGCTCTGGGGAAGCGGGGCAGGAAAAACTGTTTTTT
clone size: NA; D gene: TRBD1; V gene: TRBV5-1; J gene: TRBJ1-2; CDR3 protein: CASSLGQGEDGYTF; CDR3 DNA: TGCGCCAGCAGCCTTGGACAGGGGGAGGATGGCTACACCTTC
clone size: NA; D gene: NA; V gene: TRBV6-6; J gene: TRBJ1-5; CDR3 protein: CAISESGQPQHF; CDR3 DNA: TGTGCCATCAGTGAGTCGGGTCAGCCCCAGCATTTT
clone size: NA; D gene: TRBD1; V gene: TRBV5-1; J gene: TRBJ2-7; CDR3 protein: CASSLTDRAAYEQYF; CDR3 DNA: TGCGCCAGCAGCTTGACCGACAGGGCAGCCTACGAGCAGTACTTC
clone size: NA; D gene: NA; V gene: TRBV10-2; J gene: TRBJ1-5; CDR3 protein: CASSELGTSYQPQHF; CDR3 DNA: TGCGCCAGCAGTGAGCTTGGGACATCCTATCAGCCCCAGCATTTT
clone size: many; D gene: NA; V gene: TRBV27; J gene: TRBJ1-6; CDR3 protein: CASSFEGLRNSPLHF; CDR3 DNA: TGTGCCAGCAGTTTCGAGGGCCTCAGGAATTCACCCCTCCACTTT
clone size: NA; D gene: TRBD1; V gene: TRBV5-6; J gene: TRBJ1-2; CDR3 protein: CASSFMRTGNIYGYTF; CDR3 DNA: TGTGCCAGCAGCTTTATGAGGACAGGAAACATCTATGGCTACACCTTC
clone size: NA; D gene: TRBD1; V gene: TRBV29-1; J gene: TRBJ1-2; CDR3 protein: CSVRKQGGDYGYTF; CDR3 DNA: TGCAGCGTCAGAAAACAGGGGGGGGACTATGGCTACACCTTC
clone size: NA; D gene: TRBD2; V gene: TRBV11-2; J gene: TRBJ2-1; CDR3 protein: CASSLDGLQRGGPNEQFF; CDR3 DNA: TGTGCCAGCAGCTTAGATGGCCTTCAGCGGGGGGGCCCTAATGAGCAGTTCTTC
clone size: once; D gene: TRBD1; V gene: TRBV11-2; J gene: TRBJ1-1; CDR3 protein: CASSKWTGGEAEAFF; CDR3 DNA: TGTGCCAGCAGCAAATGGACAGGGGGCGAGGCTGAAGCTTTCTTT